These 30 T cell receptor beta chains originate from one sample sequenced in a study of blood T cell repertoires in COVID-19. Profiling relied on immunoSEQ multiplex PCR, and the TCRdb table lists in-frame clones only, not all of them. The sample holds approximately 410,000 clones, roughly 85% seen once. The sample comprised peripheral blood. The source is a woman under 40 with active or convalescent COVID-19.

J is TRBJ2-5 and V is TRBV7-9; TRBD1 matches at 9 bases. The germline CDR1 and CDR2 sequences are SEHNR and FQNEAQ (reference sequence). The CDR3 contains 17 residues. V lost 4 bases and J lost 7; bases outside the gene matches: 16. The CDR3 DNA sequence: TGTGCCAGCAGCTCAGAGGGGGGACAGGGACTTTTGGGGACCCAGTACTTC. Its protein is CASSSEGGQGLLGTQYF.

The chain is built from TRBV5-6 and TRBJ2-7, with TRBD2 as a possible D gene (5 bases). The CDR3 length is 14 residues. Germline V gene data show CDR1 as SGHDT and CDR2 as YYEEEE. The V end lost 5 bases, the J end lost 5 bases, and 17 bases lay between the germline ends. CDR3 in DNA: TGTGCCAGCAGGGCCCCACGCGGAGGCAACGAGCAGTACTTC. This translates into CASRAPRGGNEQYF.

The chain carries TRBV6-5 and TRBJ1-2; 9 positions agree with TRBD1. V shed 5 bases and J 6 bases; nucleotides not matched to a gene: 10. CDR3 length: 15 residues. Germline-derived CDR1 and CDR2 are MNHEY and SVGAGI. The DNA of the CDR3 is TGTGCCAGCAGTCAACCAAGGACAGGGGTGCATGGCTACACCTTC. Translated: CASSQPRTGVHGYTF.

The count of this clone is one. The rearrangement links TRBV5-8 to TRBJ2-7, with 7 bases lining up with TRBD2. Per the germline V gene, CDR1 is SGHTS and CDR2 is YDEGEE. The CDR3 extends over 15 amino acids. After removal of 4 bases from V and 1 base from J, the junction contained 8 bases not matched to a gene. The CDR3 coding sequence is TGTGCCAGCAGCGGGGGGAGTAGCGGGTCCTACGAGCAGTACTTC. Translating gives CASSGGSSGSYEQYF.

V gene TRBV7-9 combines with J gene TRBJ2-1; 13 bases match TRBD2. The V gene's germline CDR1 is SEHNR and CDR2 FQNEAQ (reference sequence). V was clipped by 5 bases and J by 0 bases; unmatched bases: 7. This CDR3 region has 18 residues. Written as DNA, the CDR3 is TGTGCCAGCAGCCAACCGACTAGCGGGGGGAGCTCCTACAATGAGCAGTTCTTC. It is translated as CASSQPTSGGSSYNEQFF.

The chain employs TRBV7-6 and TRBJ1-5, with D unresolved. The germline V and J ends were trimmed by 0 bases and 3 bases, with 12 bases remaining between them. The germline CDR1 and CDR2 sequences are SGHVS and FNYEAQ. CDR3 length: 16 amino acids. The CDR3: CASSLAPGGPNQPQHF. CDR3 bases: TGTGCCAGCAGCTTAGCCCCAGGAGGGCCCAATCAGCCCCAGCATTTT. The entire variable domain, with the rest obtained from reference TRBV7-6 and TRBJ1-5, is as follows: GAGVSQSPRYKVTKRGQDVALRCDPISGHVSLYWYRQALGQGPEFLTYFNYEAQQDKSGLPNDRFSAERPEGSISTLTIQRTEQRDSAMYRCASSLAPGGPNQPQHFGDGTRLSIL.

In this sample, this clone turned up a few times. This sequence joins TRBV12-3 or TRBV12-4 and TRBJ1-2; tentatively, D is TRBD1 (5 bases). Trimming stripped 7 bases from V and 7 bases from J, with 16 bases between. The CDR3 contains 13 residues. The CDR3 coding sequence is TGTGCCAGCATCCTCCAGGGCTTTGGTGGCTACACCTTC. This encodes CASILQGFGGYTF.

CDR3 bases: TGTGCCAGCAGTGAGACGGGACAGGGGTCGGGTGAAAAACTGTTTTTT. Residues: CASSETGQGSGEKLFF. This chain connects TRBV2 to TRBJ1-4; 10 nucleotides line up with TRBD1. Germline V gene data show CDR1 as SNHLY and CDR2 as FYNNEI. The length of the CDR3 is 16 residues. Trimming at V came to 3 bases and at J to 7 bases, leaving 8 bases not matched to a gene.

A single count supports this clone. The rearrangement joins TRBV6-6 to TRBJ1-2, with 7 bases fitting TRBD1. The CDR3 loop spans 13 amino acids. Germline V lookup: CDR1 MNHNY, CDR2 SVGAGI (reference sequence). After removal of 5 bases from V and 2 bases from J, the junction contained 2 bases not matched to a gene. The CDR3 nucleotides are TGTGCCAGCAGTAGACAGGGAAACTATGGCTACACCTTC. This translates into CASSRQGNYGYTF.

The chain recombines TRBV28 with TRBJ2-2; 12 bases map to TRBD2. Germline CDR1 and CDR2: MDHEN and SYDVKM. The CDR3 runs to 20 residues. The V segment lost 4 bases and the J segment 4 bases; nucleotides outside the gene matches: 16. CDR3 amino acids: CASSSLMGLAGGPITGELFF. Here the CDR3 DNA reads TGTGCCAGCAGTTCCCTTATGGGGCTAGCGGGAGGGCCGATCACCGGGGAGCTGTTTTTT.

The chain links TRBV30 to TRBJ1-4; 10 bases fit TRBD1. Unmatched junction bases numbered 4, after V lost 5 bases and J lost 7 bases. The CDR3 is 13 amino acids. The V gene's germline CDR1 is GTSNPN and CDR2 SVGIG (reference sequence). The CDR3 DNA sequence: TGTGCCTGGGCCGGACAGGGGGGTGAAAAACTGTTTTTT. It yields the protein CAWAGQGGEKLFF.

CDR3 nucleotide sequence: TGCGCCAGCAGCCAAAGTTCGGGTGAAGCTTTCTTT. As protein: CASSQSSGEAFF. V gene TRBV4-1 combines with J gene TRBJ1-1; no clear D gene. V lost 2 bases, J lost 7 bases, and 8 bases lay in between. The CDR3 totals 12 residues. The germline gives CDR1 MGHRA, CDR2 YSYEKL.

This clone was seen a handful of times. V and J are TRBV4-1 and TRBJ1-5; the D gene is possibly TRBD1 (5 bases). The germline V gene encodes CDR1 MGHRA and CDR2 YSYEKL. Trimming shortened V by 0 bases and J by 5 bases, and 11 bases separated the two germline ends. The CDR3 consists of 15 residues. CDR3 nucleotides: TGCGCCAGCAGCCAAGATCCGGGGGTGGATCAGCCCCAGCATTTT. This codes for CASSQDPGVDQPQHF.

This chain uses TRBV6-4 with TRBJ2-7; 9 bases map to TRBD2. The CDR3 consists of 14 residues. Trimming cost V 9 bases and J 3 bases; bases outside gene matches: 9. In germline, CDR1 is MRHNA, CDR2 SNTAGT. The CDR3 here is CASERLAAVYEQYF. The CDR3 DNA sequence: TGTGCCAGTGAAAGACTAGCGGCCGTCTACGAGCAGTACTTC.

The CDR3 region is CASSPRTGRGQETQYF. CDR3 bases: TGTGCCAGCAGCCCCCGGACTGGGCGGGGGCAAGAGACCCAGTACTTC. The chain employs TRBV4-2 and TRBJ2-5, with 7 bases matching TRBD2. J gave up 2 bases and V 4 bases, and 10 bases lay outside the gene matches. CDR3 length: 16 residues. The V gene's germline CDR1 is LGHNA and CDR2 YNFKEQ.

This sequence joins TRBV9 and TRBJ2-7; D possibly corresponds to TRBD1 (5 bases). Germline V gene sequence: CDR1 SGDLS, CDR2 YYNGEE. The length of the CDR3 is 14 residues. V lost 1 base and J 3 bases, leaving 11 bases between the germline ends. The CDR3 bases are TGTGCCAGCAGCGTATCCTGGGGCTACTACGAGCAGTACTTC. It translates to CASSVSWGYYEQYF.

CDR3 nucleotides: TGTGCCACCAGCAGAGATCGGGTCTCTGGCTACACCTTC. This codes for CATSRDRVSGYTF. The chain joins TRBV15 to TRBJ1-2; no clear D gene. V was pared by 0 bases and J by 7 bases, with 9 bases between. CDR1 and CDR2 from the germline V gene are LNHNV and YYDKDF (reference sequence). This CDR3 has 13 amino acids.

The chain uses TRBV5-8 and TRBJ2-3; D is possibly TRBD2 (5 bases). The V end lost 0 bases, the J end lost 4 bases, and 6 bases lay between the germline ends. Germline CDR1 reads SGHTS; CDR2 reads YDEGEE. This CDR3 contains 13 residues. This CDR3 reads CASSLDGADTQYF. The CDR3 nucleotides are TGTGCCAGCAGCTTGGACGGGGCAGATACGCAGTATTTT.

The chain carries TRBV11-1 and TRBJ1-1, with D perhaps TRBD1 (5 bases). The CDR3 runs to 15 residues. Trimming cost V 0 bases and J 2 bases, with 10 bases left between them. Germline assignment: CDR1 SGHAT and CDR2 FQDESV (reference sequence). The CDR3 DNA reads as TGTGCCAGCAGCTTAGCGCCGGGGGATAACACTGAAGCTTTCTTT. This encodes CASSLAPGDNTEAFF.

The genes are TRBV7-9 and TRBJ2-1, with D maybe TRBD2 (6 bases). Trimming removed 3 bases from V and 5 bases from J, with 20 bases in between. Per the germline V gene, CDR1 is SEHNR and CDR2 is FQNEAQ (reference sequence). The length of the CDR3 is 17 residues. The CDR3 is CASSFLREYGPDNEQFF. In nucleotides, the CDR3 is TGTGCCAGCAGCTTCCTACGGGAGTATGGGCCCGACAATGAGCAGTTCTTC.

About this clone itself: The same CDR3 arises from other DNA sequences in this sample as well. The chain is built from TRBV29-1 and TRBJ2-7, with 8 bases fitting TRBD1. Germline V gene sequence: CDR1 SQVTM, CDR2 ANQGSEA. Trimming cost V 4 bases and J 0 bases; bases outside gene matches: 2. This CDR3 is 13 amino acids long. CDR3 sequence reads: CSVGDRTSYEQYF. CDR3 DNA: TGCAGCGTTGGGGACAGGACCTCCTACGAGCAGTACTTC.

CDR3 amino acids: CASSPVDRVLSPLHF. The CDR3 region has the DNA TGTGCCAGCAGTCCCGTCGACAGAGTCCTTTCACCCCTCCACTTT. The chain carries TRBV13 and TRBJ1-6; D is possibly TRBD1 (5 bases). Trimming stripped 6 bases from V and 9 bases from J, with 18 bases between. The CDR3 has 15 amino acids. CDR1 PRHDT and CDR2 FYEKMQ come from the germline V gene (reference sequence).

This chain connects TRBV7-9 to TRBJ2-7; TRBD2 agrees at 8 bases. Germline-derived CDR1 and CDR2 are SEHNR and FQNEAQ (reference sequence). The CDR3 has 15 residues. V lost 2 bases, J lost 7 bases, and 10 bases stayed unmatched. In DNA, the CDR3 is TGTGCCAGCAGCTTATCACTAGCGGCCCGGGGGGAGCAGTACTTC. It is translated as CASSLSLAARGEQYF.

The rearrangement links TRBV19 to TRBJ2-1, with 10 positions matching TRBD2. CDR1 is LNHDA and CDR2 is SQIVND in the germline V gene (reference sequence). The junction had 7 bases not matched to a gene; V was cut back by 4 bases and J by 10 bases. The CDR3 sequence is 14 residues long. In nucleotides, the CDR3 is TGTGCCAGTAGTACCAGCGGGGGGGCGTGGGAGCAGTTCTTC. Its translation is CASSTSGGAWEQFF.

The V and J genes are TRBV5-4 and TRBJ1-1; the D gene is possibly TRBD1 (6 bases). The V and J ends lost 2 bases and 8 bases respectively, with 16 bases between them. The germline V gene encodes CDR1 SGHNT and CDR2 YYREEE (reference sequence). The CDR3 is 14 residues long. In nucleotides, the CDR3 is TGTGCCAGCAGCTTCGGGACACTCACGACGGAAGCTTTCTTT. It is translated as CASSFGTLTTEAFF. The full variable domain, completed using reference TRBV5-4 and TRBJ1-1, is ETGVTQSPTHLIKTRGQQVTLRCSSQSGHNTVSWYQQALGQGPQFIFQYYREEENGRGNFPPRFSGLQFPNYSSELNVNALELDDSALYLCASSFGTLTTEAFFGQGTRLTVV.

The gene calls are TRBV29-1 and TRBJ2-1; 16 bases line up with TRBD2. The CDR3 is made up of 17 amino acids. Germline V gene lookup returns CDR1 SQVTM and CDR2 ANQGSEA. Unmatched junction bases numbered 3, after V lost 4 bases and J lost 0 bases. CDR3 bases: TGCAGCGTTGGAGGGACTAGCGGGAGGGTCTCCTACAATGAGCAGTTCTTC. Amino acid sequence: CSVGGTSGRVSYNEQFF.

The gene calls are TRBV3-1 (or the pseudogene TRBV3-2) and TRBJ1-3; the D is unclear. With 0 bases removed from V and 0 bases from J, the gap between germline ends came to 6 bases. CDR3 size: 15 residues. CDR1 is LGHDT, CDR2 YNNKEL, per germline (reference sequence). Here the CDR3 reads CASSQEGSSGNTIYF. Written as DNA, the CDR3 is TGTGCCAGCAGCCAAGAGGGGAGCTCTGGAAACACCATATATTTT.

The chain joins TRBV5-1 to TRBJ1-1, with TRBD1 matching 9 bases. CDR3 length: 13 amino acids. Germline CDR1 is SGHRS and CDR2 is YFSETQ. The V and J ends lost 4 bases and 5 bases, in that order; junction bases with no gene match: 3. The CDR3 loop is CASSHGQGTEAFF. The CDR3 bases are TGCGCCAGCAGCCATGGACAGGGGACTGAAGCTTTCTTT.

V usage is TRBV6-5 and J usage is TRBJ1-2; 7 bases map to TRBD1. Germline-derived CDR1 and CDR2 are MNHEY and SVGAGI. V dropped 8 bases and J dropped 5; count of bases not matched to a gene: 11. The CDR3 is 14 residues long. CDR3 amino acids: CASWGQSPSYGYTF. DNA for the CDR3: TGTGCCAGCTGGGGACAGTCTCCCAGTTATGGCTACACCTTC.

J is TRBJ2-2 and V is TRBV4-1; tentative D call: TRBD1 (6 bases). Looked up from germline, CDR1 is MGHRA and CDR2 is YSYEKL. V lost 3 bases to trimming and J lost 2 bases, with 10 bases between them. The CDR3 covers 15 residues. The CDR3 loop reads CASSHTTGNTGELFF. DNA of the CDR3: TGCGCCAGCAGCCACACGACAGGCAACACCGGGGAGCTGTTTTTT.